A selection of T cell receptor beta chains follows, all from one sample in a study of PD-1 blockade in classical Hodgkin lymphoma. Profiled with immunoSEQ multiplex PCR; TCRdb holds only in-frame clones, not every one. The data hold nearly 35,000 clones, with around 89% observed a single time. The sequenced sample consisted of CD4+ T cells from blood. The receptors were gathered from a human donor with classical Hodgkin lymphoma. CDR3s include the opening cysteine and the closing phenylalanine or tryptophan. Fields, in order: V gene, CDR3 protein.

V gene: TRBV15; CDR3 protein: CATSSRGGGETQYF
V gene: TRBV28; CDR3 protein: CASSYPDQPQHF
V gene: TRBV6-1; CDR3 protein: CASSDPDRFKVLNTEAFF
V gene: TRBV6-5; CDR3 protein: CASSYSEGGNQPQHF
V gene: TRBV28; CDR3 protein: CASSPPGGYTF
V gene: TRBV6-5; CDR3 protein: CASSYSGLAFF
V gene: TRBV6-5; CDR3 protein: CASSQGTGYSETQYF
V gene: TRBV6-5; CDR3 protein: CASQFRRGYGYTF
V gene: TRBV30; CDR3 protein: CAWSNRGRVAKNIQYF
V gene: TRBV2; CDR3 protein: CASSRPPRDEQFF
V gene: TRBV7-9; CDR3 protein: CASSYSKDNSPLHF
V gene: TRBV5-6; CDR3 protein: CASSAGTGVGREQYF
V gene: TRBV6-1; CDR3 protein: CASSAGLAGVGLAKNIQYF
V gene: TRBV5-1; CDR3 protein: CASRQAGTVNTEAFF
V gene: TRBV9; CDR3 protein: CASSHRARDSNQPQHF
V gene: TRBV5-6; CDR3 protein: CASSPRLKPLGANEQFF
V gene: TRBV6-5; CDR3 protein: CASSYKRDTEAFF
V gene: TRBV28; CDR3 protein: CASSLRGYEQYF
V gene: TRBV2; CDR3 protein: CASSERARSNLGSLGANVLTF
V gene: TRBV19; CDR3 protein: CASSPRRWEAHSDEQFF
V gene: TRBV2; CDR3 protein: CASSLGGWGEAFF
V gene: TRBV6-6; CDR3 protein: CASSSRGQGVHEQYF
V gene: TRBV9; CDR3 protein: CASSARRAGASYEQYF
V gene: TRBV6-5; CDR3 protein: CASRLRITDTQYF
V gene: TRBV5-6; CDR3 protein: CASSLIGVVYEQYF
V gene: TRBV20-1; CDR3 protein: CSAGTGHTQYF
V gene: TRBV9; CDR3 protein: CASSVEPGWHEQFF
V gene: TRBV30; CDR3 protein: CAWGALAGGTDTQYF